Below, 27 T cell receptor beta chains from the same sample are listed, as sequenced in a study of cytomegalovirus exposure and HLA in healthy donors. PCR was performed using 60 Vbeta and 13 Jbeta primers. Using immunoSEQ multiplex PCR, the repertoire was profiled, and TCRdb retains in-frame clones only, with some absent. The sample shows about 180,000 clones, around 77% of them seen only once. The sample was PBMCs. The receptors originated from a man in his 60s in good health and CMV-seronegative.

The chain links TRBV6-6 to TRBJ1-1; D is unresolved. Trimming cost V 0 bases and J 2 bases, with 7 bases left between them. CDR1 and CDR2 (germline): MNHNY, SVGAGI (reference sequence). The CDR3 is 14 amino acids. The CDR3 sequence is CASSYSNRNTEAFF. CDR3 coding DNA: TGTGCCAGCAGTTACTCGAACAGAAACACTGAAGCTTTCTTT.

The chain carries TRBV10-3 and TRBJ1-5; D possibly corresponds to TRBD1 (6 bases). This CDR3 contains 14 residues. Per germline, CDR1 ENHRY and CDR2 SYGVKD. V lost 6 bases and J 4 bases, leaving 13 bases between the germline ends. CDR3 coding DNA: TGTGCCATCAGCTCCGGGACAAGGAATCAGCCCCAGCATTTT. Protein product: CAISSGTRNQPQHF.

This rearrangement joins TRBV7-8 to TRBJ2-2; 12 bases align to TRBD2. CDR1 and CDR2 from the germline V gene are SGHVS and FQNEAQ. The CDR3 has 17 amino acids. The V segment lost 2 bases and the J segment 5 bases; nucleotides outside the gene matches: 6. CDR3 DNA: TGTGCCAGCAGCTTAACTAGCGGGGGGTGGTTTACCGGGGAGCTGTTTTTT. This encodes CASSLTSGGWFTGELFF.

The chain has TRBV5-6 and TRBJ1-5, with TRBD1 matching over 10 bases. CDR1 and CDR2 from the germline V gene are SGHDT and YYEEEE. The CDR3 is made up of 16 amino acids. V dropped 1 base and J dropped 5; count of bases not matched to a gene: 6. This CDR3 is CASSLTTGTGDQPQHF. Here the CDR3 DNA reads TGTGCCAGCAGCTTGACAACGGGGACAGGGGATCAGCCCCAGCATTTT.

With respect to this clone: Different DNA sequences within this sample yield the same CDR3. This chain links TRBV5-1 with TRBJ2-1; D is perhaps TRBD1 (5 bases). V was shortened by 2 bases and J by 4 bases, with 13 bases between the two germline ends. The CDR3 is 15 residues long. Germline values: CDR1 SGHRS, CDR2 YFSETQ. In nucleotides, the CDR3 is TGCGCCAGCAGCTTAGGACATGGGCTGTACAATGAGCAGTTCTTC. It is translated as CASSLGHGLYNEQFF.

The chain joins TRBV5-6 to TRBJ2-1; the match to TRBD2 covers 12 bases. The V gene end was trimmed by 0 bases and the J gene end by 4 bases; junction bases not matched to a gene: 2. This CDR3 region has 16 residues. Germline CDR1 reads SGHDT; CDR2 reads YYEEEE. The CDR3 spells CASSLVLAGGYNEQFF. The CDR3 DNA sequence: TGTGCCAGCAGCTTGGTACTAGCGGGAGGATACAATGAGCAGTTCTTC.

The chain employs TRBV5-1 and TRBJ2-2; the D gene is possibly TRBD1 (6 bases). V was pared by 3 bases and J by 6 bases, with 18 bases between. The CDR3 totals 16 residues. Germline assignment: CDR1 SGHRS and CDR2 YFSETQ. CDR3: CASSCPPWGHPGELFF. DNA for the CDR3: TGCGCCAGCAGCTGTCCCCCGTGGGGACACCCCGGGGAGCTGTTTTTT.

This rearrangement joins TRBV19 to TRBJ2-7; D is uncertain. Trimming removed 5 bases from V and 0 bases from J, with 11 bases in between. This CDR3 spans 14 amino acids. Germline CDR1 LNHDA, CDR2 SQIVND (reference sequence). The CDR3 region is CASSDQASSYEQYF. The CDR3 DNA reads as TGTGCCAGTAGTGACCAGGCGAGCTCCTACGAGCAGTACTTC.

The V call is TRBV5-1, the J call TRBJ2-1, with 8 bases matching TRBD2. Germline values: CDR1 SGHRS, CDR2 YFSETQ. The CDR3 has 15 amino acids. V gave up 4 bases and J gave up 9 bases; unmatched junction bases: 12. Written as DNA, the CDR3 is TGCGCCAGCAGCCCCACCTCGCGGGGGGTCACTGAGCAGTTCTTC. Protein sequence: CASSPTSRGVTEQFF.

This chain uses TRBV13 with TRBJ1-2, with 10 bases lining up with TRBD1. J was trimmed by 5 bases and V by 5 bases; bases with no gene match: 5. Germline V gene data show CDR1 as PRHDT and CDR2 as FYEKMQ (reference sequence). This CDR3 contains 14 residues. As DNA, the CDR3 is TGTGCCAGCAGCCCCCGGGACAGGGGTTATGGCTACACCTTC. Its protein product is CASSPRDRGYGYTF.

In its sample, this clone was seen a few times. The chain combines TRBV10-2 with TRBJ1-5, with TRBD1 matching over 7 bases. The ends lost 3 bases at V and 3 bases at J; junction bases unmatched: 2. CDR1 WSHSY and CDR2 SAAADI come from the germline V gene. The CDR3 is 14 amino acids. The CDR3 nucleotides read TGCGCCAGCAGTGAACAGGGGACCAATCAGCCCCAGCATTTT. Protein: CASSEQGTNQPQHF.

V is TRBV6-5 and J is TRBJ1-4; maybe TRBD1 (5 bases). Looked up from germline, CDR1 is MNHEY and CDR2 is SVGAGI. Trimming pared 7 bases from V and 5 bases from J, leaving 17 bases between. This CDR3 has 15 amino acids. In nucleotides, the CDR3 is TGTGCCAGCACCACCCCAGGGCGGGGGAATGAAAAACTGTTTTTT. The encoded protein is CASTTPGRGNEKLFF.

The rearrangement joins TRBV5-1 to TRBJ2-7; 12 bases agree with TRBD1. V dropped 3 bases and J dropped 2; count of bases not matched to a gene: 6. Germline values: CDR1 SGHRS, CDR2 YFSETQ. The length of the CDR3 is 16 residues. The CDR3 bases are TGCGCCAGCAGCTCCGGGACAGGGGGCCTTCCCTACGAGCAGTACTTC. Its translation: CASSSGTGGLPYEQYF.

On this clone itself: At one end the junction does not follow the germline gene, possibly because of a read error. This chain uses TRBV4-2 with TRBJ1-5; 10 bases match TRBD1. The length of the CDR3 is 20 residues. Per germline, CDR1 LGHNA and CDR2 YNFKEQ. CDR3 region: CASSQVTSPGQGLGGQPQNF. The CDR3, as DNA: TGTGCCAGCAGCCAAGTAACTTCGCCGGGACAGGGGTTAGGGGGGCAGCCCCAGAATTTT.

V usage is TRBV6-5 and J usage is TRBJ2-6, with 7 bases fitting TRBD1. Trimming at V came to 4 bases and at J to 2 bases, leaving 5 bases not matched to a gene. The CDR3 length is 16 residues. In germline, CDR1 is MNHEY, CDR2 SVGAGI. CDR3 in amino acids: CASSSRQGAGANVLTF. The CDR3 DNA follows: TGTGCCAGCAGTTCGAGACAGGGAGCTGGGGCCAACGTCCTGACTTTC.

The V gene is TRBV7-3, the J gene TRBJ2-1; 9 nucleotides align to TRBD1. Germline V gene lookup returns CDR1 SGHTA and CDR2 FQGTGA. V lost 4 bases to trimming and J lost 5 bases; unmatched junction nucleotides: 6. CDR3 size: 15 residues. CDR3 residues: CASSSMGDRDNEQFF. Written as DNA, the CDR3 is TGTGCCAGCAGCTCTATGGGGGACAGGGACAATGAGCAGTTCTTC. Variable domain in full (rest from reference TRBV7-3 and TRBJ2-1): GAGVSQTPSNKVTEKGKYVELRCDPISGHTALYWYRQSLGQGPEFLIYFQGTGAADDSGLPNDRFFAVRPEGSVSTLKIQRTERGDSAVYLCASSSMGDRDNEQFFGPGTRLTVL.

The rearrangement joins TRBV7-8 to TRBJ2-5, with 9 bases aligning to TRBD1. The DNA end favors TRBJ2-7, so the J call may be wrong. Germline CDR1 reads SGHVS; CDR2 reads FQNEAQ. This CDR3 is 14 amino acids long. In DNA, the CDR3 is TGTGCCAGCAGCTTACAACAGGGGGCCCACGAGCAGTACTTC. This encodes CASSLQQGAHEQYF.

This clone was observed once. The rearrangement links TRBV6-1 to TRBJ2-7, with a weak D call TRBD1 (6 bases). Germline loops: CDR1 MNHNS, CDR2 SASEGT. The CDR3 runs to 13 residues. CDR3 sequence reads: CANRVEGAYEQYF. CDR3 DNA: TGTGCTAACCGCGTCGAGGGGGCCTACGAGCAGTACTTC.

This clone was counted a few times. The chain joins TRBV7-9 to TRBJ1-2; TRBD1 matches 11 bases. This CDR3 has 16 residues. After removal of 3 bases from V and 7 bases from J, the junction contained 10 bases not matched to a gene. Germline CDR1 and CDR2: SEHNR and FQNEAQ (reference sequence). The DNA for the CDR3 is TGTGCCAGCAGCTTGACCTCGGACAGGGGGCTGGGTGGCTACACCTTC. Translating gives CASSLTSDRGLGGYTF.

This chain links TRBV2 with TRBJ2-1, with a weak D call TRBD2 (5 bases). Germline loops: CDR1 SNHLY, CDR2 FYNNEI. The length of the CDR3 is 14 residues. Trimming stripped 0 bases from V and 7 bases from J, with 10 bases between. DNA for the CDR3: TGTGCCAGCAGTGAAGCGGCTCCGGGAAATGAGCAGTTCTTC. This sequence encodes CASSEAAPGNEQFF.

CDR3 nucleotides: TGTGCCAGCAGCGTAGGGCAGAACTCCTACGAGCAGTACTTC. This gives the protein CASSVGQNSYEQYF. This rearrangement joins TRBV9 to TRBJ2-7; D uncertain. The CDR3 sequence is 14 residues long. The germline V gene encodes CDR1 SGDLS and CDR2 YYNGEE. V lost 0 bases, J lost 0 bases, and 7 bases lay in between.

The rearrangement links TRBV7-6 to TRBJ2-1; TRBD1 is a possible D gene (6 bases). This CDR3 region has 15 residues. Germline CDR1 is SGHVS and CDR2 is FNYEAQ. Trimming shortened V by 4 bases and J by 7 bases, and 17 bases separated the two germline ends. The DNA for the CDR3 is TGTGCCAGCAGCTACCTGGGGGCCGGTACGAATGAGCAGTTCTTC. Its protein is CASSYLGAGTNEQFF.

V is TRBV5-1 and J is TRBJ2-3; weak D call: TRBD2 (5 bases). Germline CDR1 SGHRS, CDR2 YFSETQ. V shed 4 bases and J shed 0 bases, with 15 bases lying between them. The CDR3 has 16 amino acids. CDR3 in DNA: TGCGCCAGCAGCGGACTCCTACACCCTAGCACAGATACGCAGTATTTT. Translated, it gives CASSGLLHPSTDTQYF.

The CDR3 sequence is CAWTLQGTGTEAFF. The DNA of the CDR3 is TGTGCCTGGACCTTACAGGGAACGGGCACTGAAGCTTTCTTT. The chain links TRBV30 to TRBJ1-1; D possibly corresponds to TRBD1 (6 bases). The CDR3 has 14 residues. The V and J ends lost 4 bases and 4 bases respectively, with 16 bases between them. The V gene's germline CDR1 is GTSNPN and CDR2 SVGIG (reference sequence).

Details on this clone: One end of the junction does not line up with germline, which may come from a read error. The chain recombines TRBV7-7 with TRBJ2-3; 8 bases line up with TRBD2. The CDR3 consists of 14 residues. CDR1 is SSHAT, CDR2 FNYEAQ, per germline (reference sequence). CDR3 protein: CASSVSGATDTQYF. The CDR3 DNA reads TGTGCTAGCAGCGTTAGCGGGGCCACAGATACGCAGTATTTT. The full variable domain, with the rest looked up from reference TRBV7-7 and TRBJ2-3, is GAGVSQSPRYKVTKRGQDVTLRCDPISSHATLYWYQQALGQGPEFLTYFNYEAQPDKSGLPSDRFSAERPEGSISTLTIQRTEQRDSAMYRCASSVSGATDTQYFGPGTRLTVL.

Comments on this clone: Other DNA sequences in this sample translate to the same CDR3. The chain has TRBV5-6 and TRBJ2-7; 12 nucleotides match TRBD2. The CDR3 is 17 amino acids. Trimming at V came to 3 bases and at J to 4 bases, leaving 11 bases not matched to a gene. Germline V lookup: CDR1 SGHDT, CDR2 YYEEEE. CDR3: CASSYRTSGVSFYEQYF. In DNA, the CDR3 is TGTGCCAGCAGCTATCGGACTAGCGGGGTCTCGTTTTACGAGCAGTACTTC.

This rearrangement joins TRBV19 to TRBJ2-7; TRBD1 matches 8 bases. The germline V gene encodes CDR1 LNHDA and CDR2 SQIVND (reference sequence). Trimming at V came to 6 bases and at J to 7 bases, leaving 17 bases not matched to a gene. This CDR3 is 16 amino acids long. The CDR3 region is CASSPNPGTGGLEQYF. DNA for the CDR3: TGTGCCAGTAGCCCGAATCCGGGGACAGGTGGTTTGGAGCAGTACTTC.